These 7 T cell receptor beta chains share one sample of origin, sequenced in a study of blood T cell repertoires in COVID-19. The method was immunoSEQ multiplex PCR; TCRdb's version includes in-frame clones alone and lacks a portion of them. The sample has some 200,000 clones; around 86% are singletons. Sequenced material: PBMCs or T cells enriched from blood (not recorded which). These receptors were collected from a middle-aged woman with acute COVID-19.

The CDR3 DNA reads TGCAGTGCTAGTGGGCAGACCCAGTACTTC. It encodes CSASGQTQYF. The V call is TRBV20-1, the J call TRBJ2-5; D is undetermined. V lost 3 bases to trimming and J lost 6 bases, with 5 bases between them. This CDR3 has 10 amino acids. Germline V gene sequence: CDR1 DFQATT, CDR2 SNEGSKA (reference sequence).

The chain is built from TRBV6-5 and TRBJ1-2, with D possibly TRBD1 on 5 matching bases. Germline values: CDR1 MNHEY, CDR2 SVGAGI. V lost 6 bases and J 8 bases, leaving 13 bases between the germline ends. The CDR3 contains 12 residues. CDR3 loop: CASRDGGGGYTF. For the CDR3, the DNA is TGTGCCAGCAGGGATGGGGGGGGAGGCTACACCTTC.

The V gene is TRBV7-9, the J gene TRBJ2-5; D perhaps matches TRBD1 (6 bases). Germline lookup yields CDR1 SEHNR and CDR2 FQNEAQ (reference sequence). V shed 6 bases and J shed 2 bases, with 16 bases lying between them. The CDR3 runs to 15 residues. CDR3 coding DNA: TGTGCCAGCAGGGGGGCTAGGACAACTCAAGAGACCCAGTACTTC. Amino acid sequence: CASRGARTTQETQYF.

The rearrangement joins TRBV15 to TRBJ1-2; D remains unclear. Per germline, CDR1 LNHNV and CDR2 YYDKDF (reference sequence). This CDR3 comprises 14 residues. Trimming pared 0 bases from V and 4 bases from J, leaving 9 bases between. This CDR3 reads CATSREDSGYGYTF. The CDR3 region has the DNA TGTGCCACCAGCAGAGAAGACTCGGGCTATGGCTACACCTTC.

This chain links TRBV27 with TRBJ1-1; D perhaps matches TRBD1 (6 bases). This CDR3 comprises 15 residues. From germline, CDR1 is MNHEY and CDR2 SMNVEV (reference sequence). Deletions cut 0 bases from V and 2 bases from J, with 10 bases between. The CDR3 DNA is TGTGCCAGCAGTTTATCTTGGGGGGGCAACACTGAAGCTTTCTTT. This sequence encodes CASSLSWGGNTEAFF.

This clone was counted only a few times. CDR3 residues: CASSKGLAGGHNEQFF. The CDR3 DNA is TGTGCCAGTAGTAAAGGACTAGCGGGGGGCCACAATGAGCAGTTCTTC. The chain has TRBV19 and TRBJ2-1, with TRBD2 matching over 14 bases. The CDR3 sequence is 16 residues long. Losses at the gene ends were 4 bases for V and 5 bases for J; bases not matched to a gene: 4. The V gene's germline CDR1 is LNHDA and CDR2 SQIVND (reference sequence). The full variable domain, in which reference TRBV19 and TRBJ2-1 provide the parts outside the CDR3, is DGGITQSPKYLFRKEGQNVTLSCEQNLNHDAMYWYRQDPGQGLRLIYYSQIVNDFQKGDIAEGYSVSREKKESFPLTVTSAQKNPTAFYLCASSKGLAGGHNEQFFGPGTRLTVL.

The chain combines TRBV7-2 with TRBJ1-2; possible D gene TRBD1, 5 bases. This CDR3 comprises 13 residues. Germline V CDR1 and CDR2: SGHTA, FQGNSA. Trimming removed 6 bases at V and 8 bases at J, with 16 bases between. CDR3: CASSRFQGNGYTF. DNA of the CDR3: TGTGCCAGCAGTCGTTTTCAGGGCAACGGCTACACCTTC.